Listed below are T cell receptor beta chains from one sample, sequenced in a study of blood T cell repertoires in COVID-19. Generated by immunoSEQ multiplex PCR, the TCRdb table keeps only in-frame clones and is missing some. The sample contains some 74,000 clones, more than 70% of which appear only once. The sequenced sample was peripheral blood. The source is a woman older than 75 with acute or convalescent COVID-19. CDR3s include the opening cysteine and the closing phenylalanine or tryptophan. Each record gives: V gene, J gene, D gene, clone size, CDR3 protein, CDR3 DNA. A D gene is named only where the DNA matches it firmly. Clone sizes are given selectively: once, few, many, or a class where the clone is expanded.

TRBV7-8	TRBJ2-1	TRBD1	.	CASSRTGGINEQFF	TGTGCCAGCAGCCGGACAGGGGGAATAAATGAGCAGTTCTTC
TRBV10-2	TRBJ2-3	.	.	CASSGDRPGGSSTDTQYF	TGCGCCAGCTCAGGAGATAGGCCGGGGGGCTCTAGCACAGATACGCAGTATTTT
TRBV7-7	TRBJ1-1	.	.	CASSLAPREKGVNTEAFF	TGTGCTAGCAGCTTGGCCCCAAGAGAGAAGGGGGTCAACACTGAAGCTTTCTTT
TRBV6-6	TRBJ2-7	TRBD1	.	CASSSPSGTGVGEQYF	TGTGCCAGCAGCTCTCCCTCCGGGACAGGGGTAGGCGAGCAGTACTTC
TRBV6-1	TRBJ2-3	TRBD2	.	CASSEGLADTDTQYF	TGTGCCAGCAGTGAAGGACTAGCTGACACAGATACGCAGTATTTT
TRBV7-9	TRBJ1-1	.	.	CASSDRTRTEAFF	TGTGCCAGCAGCGACAGGACCCGCACTGAAGCTTTCTTT
TRBV28	TRBJ1-1	TRBD1	.	CASSFPGTGGGLTEAFF	TGTGCCAGCAGTTTTCCCGGGACAGGGGGCGGATTAACTGAAGCTTTCTTT
TRBV6-2/TRBV6-3	TRBJ2-1	.	.	CASSNPGSSYNEQFF	TGTGCCAGCAGTAACCCCGGGAGCTCCTACAATGAGCAGTTCTTC
TRBV10-3	TRBJ1-5	.	once	CAIREQADSNQPQHF	TGTGCCATCAGGGAACAGGCAGATAGCAATCAGCCCCAGCATTTT
TRBV29-1	TRBJ2-5	.	.	CSVAEGDGPQYF	TGCAGCGTTGCTGAGGGAGATGGGCCCCAGTACTTC